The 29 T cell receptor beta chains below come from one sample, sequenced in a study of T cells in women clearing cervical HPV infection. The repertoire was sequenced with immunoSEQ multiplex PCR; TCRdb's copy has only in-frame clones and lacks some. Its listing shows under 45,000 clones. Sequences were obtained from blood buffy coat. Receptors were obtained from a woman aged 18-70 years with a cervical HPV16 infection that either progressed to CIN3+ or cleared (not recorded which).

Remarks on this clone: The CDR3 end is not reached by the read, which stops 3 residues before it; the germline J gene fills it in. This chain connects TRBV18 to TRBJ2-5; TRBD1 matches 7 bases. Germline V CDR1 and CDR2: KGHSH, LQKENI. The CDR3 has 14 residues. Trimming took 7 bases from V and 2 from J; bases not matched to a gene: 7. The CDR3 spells CASFADREQETQYF. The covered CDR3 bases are TGTGCCAGCTTTGCAGACAGGGAACAAGAGACC. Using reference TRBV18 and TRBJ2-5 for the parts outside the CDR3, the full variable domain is NAGVMQNPRHLVRRRGQEARLRCSPMKGHSHVYWYRQLPEEGLKFMVYLQKENIIDESGMPKERFSAEFPKEGPSILRIQQVVRGDSAAYFCASFADREQETQYFGPGTRLLVL.

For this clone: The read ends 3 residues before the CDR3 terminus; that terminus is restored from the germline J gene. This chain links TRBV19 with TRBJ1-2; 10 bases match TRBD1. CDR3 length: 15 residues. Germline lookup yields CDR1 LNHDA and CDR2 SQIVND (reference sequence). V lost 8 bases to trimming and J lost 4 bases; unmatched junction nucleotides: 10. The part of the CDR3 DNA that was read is TGTGCCAGTCGAGAAGGACAGGGGGAAGTCTATGGC. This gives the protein CASREGQGEVYG. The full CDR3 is CASREGQGEVYGYTF.

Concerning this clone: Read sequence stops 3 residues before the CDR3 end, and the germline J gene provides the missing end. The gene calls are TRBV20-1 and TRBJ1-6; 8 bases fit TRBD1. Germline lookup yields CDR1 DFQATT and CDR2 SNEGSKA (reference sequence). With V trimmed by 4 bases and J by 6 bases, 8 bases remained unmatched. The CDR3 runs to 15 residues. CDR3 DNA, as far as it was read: TGCAGTGCTAAAGGACAGGGAGGGCCTAATTCACCC. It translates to CSAKGQGGPNSP. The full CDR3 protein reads CSAKGQGGPNSPLHF.

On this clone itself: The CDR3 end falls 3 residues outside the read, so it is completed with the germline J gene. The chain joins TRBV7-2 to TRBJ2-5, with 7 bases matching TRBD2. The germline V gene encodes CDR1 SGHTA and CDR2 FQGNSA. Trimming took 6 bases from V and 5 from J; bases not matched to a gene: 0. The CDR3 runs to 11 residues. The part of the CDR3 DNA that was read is TGTGCCAGCAGGGGGGGGGAGACC. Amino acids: CASRGGET. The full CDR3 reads CASRGGETQYF.

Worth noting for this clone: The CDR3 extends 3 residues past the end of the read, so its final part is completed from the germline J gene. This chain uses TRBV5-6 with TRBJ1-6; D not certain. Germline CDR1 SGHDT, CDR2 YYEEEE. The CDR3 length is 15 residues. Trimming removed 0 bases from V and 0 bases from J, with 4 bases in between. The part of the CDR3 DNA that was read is TGTGCCAGCAGCTTGGACAGCTCCTATAATTCACCC. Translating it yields CASSLDSSYNSP. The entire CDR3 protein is CASSLDSSYNSPLHF.

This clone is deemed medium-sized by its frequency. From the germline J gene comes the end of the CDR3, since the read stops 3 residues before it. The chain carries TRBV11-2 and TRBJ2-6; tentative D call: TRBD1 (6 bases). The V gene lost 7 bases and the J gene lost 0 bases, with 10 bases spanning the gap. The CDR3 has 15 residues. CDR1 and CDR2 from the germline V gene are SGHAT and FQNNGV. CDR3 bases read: TGTGCCAGCACCCAGGGGAACTCTGGGGCCAACGTC. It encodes CASTQGNSGANV. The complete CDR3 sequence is CASTQGNSGANVLTF.

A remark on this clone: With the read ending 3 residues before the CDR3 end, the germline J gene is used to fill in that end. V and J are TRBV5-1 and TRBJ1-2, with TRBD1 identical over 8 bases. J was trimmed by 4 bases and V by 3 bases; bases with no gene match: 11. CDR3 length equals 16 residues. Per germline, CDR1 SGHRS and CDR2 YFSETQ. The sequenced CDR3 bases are TGCGCCAGCAGCTCGCCTGGACAGGGTGCTCTCTATGGC. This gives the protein CASSSPGQGALYG. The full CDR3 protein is CASSSPGQGALYGYTF.

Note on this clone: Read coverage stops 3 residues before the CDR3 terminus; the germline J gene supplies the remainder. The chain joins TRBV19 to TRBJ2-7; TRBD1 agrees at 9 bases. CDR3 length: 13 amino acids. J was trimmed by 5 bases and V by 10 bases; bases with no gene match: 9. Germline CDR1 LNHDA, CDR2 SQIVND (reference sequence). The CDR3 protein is CATTGTGFDEQYF. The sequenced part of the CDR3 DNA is TGTGCCACAACCGGGACAGGGTTCGACGAG.

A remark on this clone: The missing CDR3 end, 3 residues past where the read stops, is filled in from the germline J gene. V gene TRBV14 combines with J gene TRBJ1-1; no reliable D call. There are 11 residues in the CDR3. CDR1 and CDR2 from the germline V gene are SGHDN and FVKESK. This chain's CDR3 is CASSPGLGAFF. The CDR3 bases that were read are TGTGCCAGCAGCCCAGGACTAGGA. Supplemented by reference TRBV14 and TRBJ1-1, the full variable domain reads EAGVTQFPSHSVIEKGQTVTLRCDPISGHDNLYWYRRVMGKEIKFLLHFVKESKQDESGMPNNRFLAERTGGTYSTLKVQPAELEDSGVYFCASSPGLGAFFGQGTRLTVV.

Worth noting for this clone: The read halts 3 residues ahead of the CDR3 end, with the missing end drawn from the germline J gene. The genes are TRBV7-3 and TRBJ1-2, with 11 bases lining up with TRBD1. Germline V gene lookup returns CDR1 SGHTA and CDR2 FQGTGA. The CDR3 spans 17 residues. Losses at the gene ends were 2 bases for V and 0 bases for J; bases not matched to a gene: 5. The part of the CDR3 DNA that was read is TGTGCCAGCAGCTTAGCGGGGGGACAGGGGGCTAACTATGGC. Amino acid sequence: CASSLAGGQGANYG. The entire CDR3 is CASSLAGGQGANYGYTF.

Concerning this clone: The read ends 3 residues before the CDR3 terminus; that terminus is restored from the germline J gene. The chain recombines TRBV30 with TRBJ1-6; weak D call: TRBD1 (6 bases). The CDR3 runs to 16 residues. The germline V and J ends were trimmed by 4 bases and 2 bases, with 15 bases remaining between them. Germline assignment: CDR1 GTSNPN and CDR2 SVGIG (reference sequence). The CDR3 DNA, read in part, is TGTGCCTGGAAGGCAGGGGATTTGACCTATAATTCACCC. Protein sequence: CAWKAGDLTYNSP. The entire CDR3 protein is CAWKAGDLTYNSPLHF.

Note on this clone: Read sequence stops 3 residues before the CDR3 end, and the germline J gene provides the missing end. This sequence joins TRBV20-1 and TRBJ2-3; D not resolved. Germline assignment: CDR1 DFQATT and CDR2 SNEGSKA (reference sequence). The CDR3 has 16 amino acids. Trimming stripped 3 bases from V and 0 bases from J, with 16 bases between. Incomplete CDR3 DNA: TGCAGTGCTAGTGGTAGTCTCGCTTCTAGCACAGATACG. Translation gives CSASGSLASSTDT. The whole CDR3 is CSASGSLASSTDTQYF.

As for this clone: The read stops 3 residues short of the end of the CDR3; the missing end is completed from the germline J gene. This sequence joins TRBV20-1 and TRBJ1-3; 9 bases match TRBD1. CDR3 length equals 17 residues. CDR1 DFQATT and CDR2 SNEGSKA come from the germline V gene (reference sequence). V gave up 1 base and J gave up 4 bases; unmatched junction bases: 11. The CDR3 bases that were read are TGCAGTGCTAGAGGAGTTGGGGGACAGGGTGGAGGAAACACC. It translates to CSARGVGGQGGGNT. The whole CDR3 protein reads CSARGVGGQGGGNTIYF.

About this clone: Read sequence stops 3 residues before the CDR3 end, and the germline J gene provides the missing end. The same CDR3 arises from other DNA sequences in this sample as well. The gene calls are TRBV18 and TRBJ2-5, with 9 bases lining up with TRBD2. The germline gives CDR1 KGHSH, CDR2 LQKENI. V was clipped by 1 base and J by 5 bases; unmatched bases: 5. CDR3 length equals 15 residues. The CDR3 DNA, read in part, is TGTGCCAGCTCACCACTGCAGCGGGGGGAGGAGACC. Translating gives CASSPLQRGEET. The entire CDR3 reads CASSPLQRGEETQYF.

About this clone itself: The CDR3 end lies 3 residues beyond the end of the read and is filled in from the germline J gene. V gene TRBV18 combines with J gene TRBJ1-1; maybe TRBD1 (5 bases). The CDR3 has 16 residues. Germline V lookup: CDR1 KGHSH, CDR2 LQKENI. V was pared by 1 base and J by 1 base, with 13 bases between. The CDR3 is CASSPQPGTSNTEAFF. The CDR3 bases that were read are TGTGCCAGCTCACCACAACCCGGGACTTCGAACACTGAA.

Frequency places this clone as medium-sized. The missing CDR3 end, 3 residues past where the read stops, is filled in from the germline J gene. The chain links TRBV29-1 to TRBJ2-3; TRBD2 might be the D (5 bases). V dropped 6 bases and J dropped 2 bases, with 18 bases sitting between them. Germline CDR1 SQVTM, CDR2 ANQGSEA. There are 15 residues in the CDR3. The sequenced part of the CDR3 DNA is TGCAGCGTCGCCCAGACCACAGACTACACAGATACG. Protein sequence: CSVAQTTDYTDT. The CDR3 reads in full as CSVAQTTDYTDTQYF.

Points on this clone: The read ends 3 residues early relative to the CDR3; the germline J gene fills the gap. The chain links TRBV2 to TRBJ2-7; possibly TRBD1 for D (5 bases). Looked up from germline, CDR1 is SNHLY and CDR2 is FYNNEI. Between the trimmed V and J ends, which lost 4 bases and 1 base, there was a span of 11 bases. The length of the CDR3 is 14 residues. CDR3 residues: CASSGGERSYEQYF. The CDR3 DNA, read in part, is TGTGCCAGCAGTGGGGGCGAGAGATCCTACGAG.

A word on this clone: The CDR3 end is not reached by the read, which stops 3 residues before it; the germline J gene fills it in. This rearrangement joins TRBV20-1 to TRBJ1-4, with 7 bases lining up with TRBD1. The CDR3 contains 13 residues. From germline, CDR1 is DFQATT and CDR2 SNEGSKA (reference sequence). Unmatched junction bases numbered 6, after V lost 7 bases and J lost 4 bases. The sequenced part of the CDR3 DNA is TGCAGTGTCCTCGGGACAGTTAATGAAAAA. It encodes CSVLGTVNEK. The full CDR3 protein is CSVLGTVNEKLFF.

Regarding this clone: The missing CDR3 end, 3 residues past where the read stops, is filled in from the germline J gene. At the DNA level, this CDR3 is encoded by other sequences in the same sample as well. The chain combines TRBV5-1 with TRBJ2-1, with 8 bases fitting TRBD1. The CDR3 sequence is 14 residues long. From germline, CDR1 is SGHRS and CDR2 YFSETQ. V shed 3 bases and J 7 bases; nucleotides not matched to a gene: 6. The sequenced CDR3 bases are TGCGCCAGCAGCTCCCGGACAGGGACAAATGAG. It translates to CASSSRTGTNE. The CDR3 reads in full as CASSSRTGTNEQFF.

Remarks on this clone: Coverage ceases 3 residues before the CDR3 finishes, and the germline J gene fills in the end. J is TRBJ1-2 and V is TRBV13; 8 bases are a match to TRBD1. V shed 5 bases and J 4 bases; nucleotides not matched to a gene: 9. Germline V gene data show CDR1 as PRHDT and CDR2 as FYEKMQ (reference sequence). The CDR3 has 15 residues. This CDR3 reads CASSARQGIGYGYTF. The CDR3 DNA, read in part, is TGTGCCAGCAGCGCCCGACAGGGGATTGGCTATGGC.

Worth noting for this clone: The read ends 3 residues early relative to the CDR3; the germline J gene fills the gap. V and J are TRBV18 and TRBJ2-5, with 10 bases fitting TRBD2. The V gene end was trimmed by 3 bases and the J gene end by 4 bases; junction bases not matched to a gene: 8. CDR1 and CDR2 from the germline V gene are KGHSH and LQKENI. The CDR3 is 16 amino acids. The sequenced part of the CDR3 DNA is TGTGCCAGCTCACCGTCTAGCGGGGGCCCCGGAGAGACC. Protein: CASSPSSGGPGET. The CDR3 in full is CASSPSSGGPGETQYF.

This CDR3 is CASSSAGDHEQFF. CDR3 DNA (partial): TGTGCCAGCAGCTCAGCGGGGGACCATGAG. The genes are TRBV7-3 and TRBJ2-1; 8 bases align to TRBD2. The read is 3 residues too short to cover the CDR3 end, so that end is filled in from the germline J gene. Germline loops: CDR1 SGHTA, CDR2 FQGTGA. The V segment lost 4 bases and the J segment 8 bases; nucleotides outside the gene matches: 4. The CDR3 covers 13 residues.

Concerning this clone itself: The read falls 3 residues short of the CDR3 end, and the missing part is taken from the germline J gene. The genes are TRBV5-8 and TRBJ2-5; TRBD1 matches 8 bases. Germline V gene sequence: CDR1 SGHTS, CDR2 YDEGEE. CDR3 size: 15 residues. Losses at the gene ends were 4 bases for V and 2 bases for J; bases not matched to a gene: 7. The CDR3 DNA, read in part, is TGTGCCAGCAGCCTTCAGGGGGCTGGGCAAGAGACC. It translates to CASSLQGAGQET. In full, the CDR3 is CASSLQGAGQETQYF.

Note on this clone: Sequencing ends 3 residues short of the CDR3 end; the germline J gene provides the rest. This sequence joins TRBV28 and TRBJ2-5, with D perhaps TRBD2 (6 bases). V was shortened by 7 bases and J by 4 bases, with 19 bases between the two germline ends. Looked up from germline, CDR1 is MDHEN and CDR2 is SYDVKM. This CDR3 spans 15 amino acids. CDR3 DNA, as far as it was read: TGTGCCAGCACCCCCGGGGGAGGACAAGGAGAGACC. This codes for CASTPGGGQGET. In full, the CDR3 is CASTPGGGQGETQYF.

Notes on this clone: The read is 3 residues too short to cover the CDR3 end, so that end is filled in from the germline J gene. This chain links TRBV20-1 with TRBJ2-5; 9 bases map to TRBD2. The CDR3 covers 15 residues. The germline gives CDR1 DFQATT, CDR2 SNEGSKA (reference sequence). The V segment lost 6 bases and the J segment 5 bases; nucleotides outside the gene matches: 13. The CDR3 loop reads CSAPEGGGALETQYF. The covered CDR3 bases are TGCAGTGCCCCAGAGGGCGGGGGGGCCTTGGAGACC.

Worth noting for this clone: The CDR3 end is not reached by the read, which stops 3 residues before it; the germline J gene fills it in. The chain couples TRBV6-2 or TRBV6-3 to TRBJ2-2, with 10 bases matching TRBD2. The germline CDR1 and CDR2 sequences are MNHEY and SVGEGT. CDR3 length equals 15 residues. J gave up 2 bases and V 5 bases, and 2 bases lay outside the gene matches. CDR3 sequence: CASSLAGANTGELFF. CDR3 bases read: TGTGCCAGCAGTCTAGCGGGGGCAAACACCGGGGAG.

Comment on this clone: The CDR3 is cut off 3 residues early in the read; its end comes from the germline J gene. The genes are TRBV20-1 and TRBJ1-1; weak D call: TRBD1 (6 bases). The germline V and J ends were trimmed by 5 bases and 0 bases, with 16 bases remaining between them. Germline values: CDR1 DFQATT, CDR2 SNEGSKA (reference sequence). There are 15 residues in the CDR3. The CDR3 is CSAPQTGFVNTEAFF. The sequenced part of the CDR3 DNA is TGCAGTGCTCCTCAGACAGGCTTTGTGAACACTGAA.

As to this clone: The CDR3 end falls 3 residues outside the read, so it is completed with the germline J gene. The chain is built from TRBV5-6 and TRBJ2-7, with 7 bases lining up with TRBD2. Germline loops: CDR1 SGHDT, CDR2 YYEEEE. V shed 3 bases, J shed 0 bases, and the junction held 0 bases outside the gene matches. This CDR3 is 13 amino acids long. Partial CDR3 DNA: TGTGCCAGCAGCTGGACTAGCTCCTACGAG. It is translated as CASSWTSSYE. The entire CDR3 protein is CASSWTSSYEQYF.

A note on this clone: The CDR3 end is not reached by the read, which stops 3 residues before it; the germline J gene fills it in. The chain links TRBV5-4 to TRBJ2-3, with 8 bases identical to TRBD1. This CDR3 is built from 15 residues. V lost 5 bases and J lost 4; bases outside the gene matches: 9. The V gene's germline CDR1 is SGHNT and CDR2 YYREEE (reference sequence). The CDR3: CASSLGGQVADTQYF. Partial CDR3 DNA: TGTGCCAGCAGTCTCGGGGGACAGGTGGCAGATACG.